This T cell receptor (beta chain) was recovered during a study of cytomegalovirus exposure and HLA in healthy donors. Points from the study as a whole: The listing of 150 to 200 TCR beta chains classed them as cytomegalovirus-associated. Subsequent analysis revealed that first-cohort TCR clusters tended to co-occur in the 95 to 150 validation repertoires. There were a few CMV-associated chains whose specificity for CMV antigens was confirmed in vitro.

Deletions cut 1 base from V and 8 bases from J, with 11 bases between. The CDR3 covers 13 residues. CDR1 MGHRA and CDR2 YSYEKL come from the germline V gene. These donors were members of the approximately 120-subject validation cohort, a group separate from the roughly 670-subject first cohort. To note about this clone: Its antigen is undetermined.

This table comes from immunoSEQ multiplex PCR, and its TCRdb copy is limited to in-frame clones, with some not included. The sample contains 300,000 to 450,000 clones, roughly 88% of which appear only once. The receptor's source is a woman under 30 in good health and CMV-seronegative. The sequenced sample was PBMCs. The J gene is TRBJ1-2, the V gene TRBV4-1; a weak D match, TRBD1 (5 bases). For the CDR3, the DNA is TGCGCCAGCAGCCAAGTCGGCAGGGCGGGCTACACCTTC. This translates into CASSQVGRAGYTF.